These 9 T cell receptor beta chains originate from one sample sequenced in a study of PD-1 blockade in classical Hodgkin lymphoma. This sample's time point: cycle 4 day 1 (C4D1), after 5 to 7 weeks of nivolumab. After autologous stem cell transplantation all patients relapsed, and prior brentuximab vedotin exposure differed between cohorts. Magnetic negative selection was used to purify CD8+ T cells from thawed PBMCs. TCRdb keeps only in-frame clones here, not all; method: immunoSEQ multiplex PCR. The repertoire holds 3,000 or so clones, with 75% as singletons. The source was CD8+ T cells from blood, collected before the fourth cycle of nivolumab. These receptors all come from a human donor with classical Hodgkin lymphoma.

This chain joins TRBV4-3 and TRBJ2-7; D is uncertain. Germline V gene sequence: CDR1 LGHNA, CDR2 YSLEER. V was trimmed by 0 bases and J by 0 bases, leaving 12 bases between them. The CDR3 has 16 amino acids. The CDR3 DNA is TGCGCCAGCAGCCAAGATCCGGCAGGAGCCTCCTACGAGCAGTACTTC. Its translation is CASSQDPAGASYEQYF.

The chain recombines TRBV4-1 with TRBJ2-3; perhaps TRBD2 as D (5 bases). The germline V gene encodes CDR1 MGHRA and CDR2 YSYEKL. V was shortened by 4 bases and J by 3 bases, with 17 bases between the two germline ends. This CDR3 has 16 amino acids. The CDR3 region is CASSPWGEIFTDTQYF. The DNA of the CDR3 is TGCGCCAGCAGCCCCTGGGGAGAAATTTTTACAGATACGCAGTATTTT.

V and J are TRBV7-9 and TRBJ2-2; the D is unclear. The CDR3 runs 13 residues. V gave up 0 bases and J gave up 3 bases, with 2 bases separating them. The germline gives CDR1 SEHNR, CDR2 FQNEAQ (reference sequence). The CDR3 loop is CASSLAYTGELFF. The CDR3 DNA reads as TGTGCCAGCAGCTTAGCTTACACCGGGGAGCTGTTTTTT.

The rearrangement uses TRBV6-1 and TRBJ1-2, with 9 positions matching TRBD1. Germline V gives CDR1 MNHNS, CDR2 SASEGT. This CDR3 comprises 13 residues. The V and J ends lost 4 bases and 8 bases, in that order; junction bases with no gene match: 5. The CDR3 is CASSGTGAEGYTF. CDR3 bases: TGTGCCAGCAGTGGGACAGGGGCGGAGGGCTACACCTTC.

This clone was observed a single time. The CDR3 nucleotides read TGTGCCACCGTCGGAGGACTTCTGACCGCGGGAGAGACCCAGTACTTC. This codes for CATVGGLLTAGETQYF. The chain links TRBV2 to TRBJ2-5; D perhaps matches TRBD2 (5 bases). Germline CDR1 reads SNHLY; CDR2 reads FYNNEI. Trimming left V 10 bases short and J 4 bases short, with 25 bases between. There are 16 residues in the CDR3.

The chain employs TRBV6-6 and TRBJ1-5; 8 positions match TRBD1. J was trimmed by 0 bases and V by 6 bases; bases with no gene match: 7. The length of the CDR3 is 16 residues. Germline assignment: CDR1 MNHNY and CDR2 SVGAGI (reference sequence). The CDR3 loop reads CASSQGATYSNQPQHF. CDR3 nucleotide sequence: TGTGCCAGCAGCCAGGGGGCAACATATAGCAATCAGCCCCAGCATTTT.

This clone has a handful of counts. This chain joins TRBV11-3 and TRBJ2-3, with TRBD1 matching over 8 bases. CDR3 length equals 15 residues. With V trimmed by 6 bases and J by 2 bases, 7 bases remained unmatched. CDR1 is SGHNT and CDR2 is YENEEA in the germline V gene. The CDR3 spells CASSPSDRDTDTQYF. As DNA, the CDR3 is TGTGCCAGCAGTCCATCGGACAGGGACACAGATACGCAGTATTTT.

The chain recombines TRBV7-9 with TRBJ2-7, with unresolved D. V was shortened by 5 bases and J by 6 bases, with 11 bases between the two germline ends. Looked up from germline, CDR1 is SEHNR and CDR2 is FQNEAQ (reference sequence). This CDR3 is built from 12 residues. The CDR3 DNA follows: TGTGCCAGCAGCCCCAGCCAGCTCGAGCAGTACTTC. Its translation: CASSPSQLEQYF.

The J gene is TRBJ2-5, the V gene TRBV7-9, with 9 bases matching TRBD1. The ends lost 4 bases at V and 3 bases at J; junction bases unmatched: 9. The CDR3 spans 16 residues. CDR1 and CDR2 from the germline V gene are SEHNR and FQNEAQ (reference sequence). The DNA for the CDR3 is TGTGCCAGCAGCTCGCCCCCACGACAGGGGGAAGAGACCCAGTACTTC. This encodes CASSSPPRQGEETQYF.